Each of the 2 T cell receptor beta chains below was sequenced from the same sample in a study of cytomegalovirus exposure and HLA in healthy donors. PCR was performed using 60 Vbeta and 13 Jbeta primers. TCRdb's table, derived via immunoSEQ multiplex PCR, lists solely in-frame clones and lacks some. The sample holds about 30,000 clones, roughly 89% seen once. Material: PBMCs. The source is a boy younger than 18 in good health and CMV-seronegative.

The chain couples TRBV2 to TRBJ2-1, with 12 bases fitting TRBD2. V lost 2 bases, J lost 7 bases, and 3 bases stayed unmatched. The CDR3 has 15 residues. From germline, CDR1 is SNHLY and CDR2 FYNNEI. Here the CDR3 reads CASSELAGGKNEQFF. DNA of the CDR3: TGTGCCAGCAGTGAACTAGCGGGGGGGAAAAATGAGCAGTTCTTC.

The rearrangement joins TRBV2 to TRBJ1-3, with D possibly being TRBD1 (5 bases). Trimming took off 3 bases at V and 4 bases at J, with 10 bases between the two ends. The CDR3 is 14 amino acids. The V gene's germline CDR1 is SNHLY and CDR2 FYNNEI. In DNA form, the CDR3 reads TGTGCCAGCAGTGATTTCGCAGGGGGAAACACCATATATTTT. Translation gives CASSDFAGGNTIYF.